This entry lists 9 T cell receptor beta chains sequenced from one sample in a study of graft-versus-host responses after intestinal transplantation. For these TCRs, the target antigens are not known. Sequencing used immunoSEQ multiplex PCR; TCRdb keeps in-frame clones, though not all of them. The sample lists tens of thousands of clones, approximately 93% occurring once. Sequences were derived from unstimulated CD4+ T cells sorted from spleen or lymph node cells, sampled before transplant. Receptors originate from a human donor who was the organ donor for an intestinal transplant.

In DNA, the CDR3 is TGTGCCAGCAGCCAAGTCCAGGGACGAGAGACCCAGTACTTC. Its translation: CASSQVQGRETQYF. The gene calls are TRBV4-2 and TRBJ2-5; TRBD1 or TRBD2 may be the D gene (5 bases each). The CDR3 extends over 14 amino acids. V lost 1 base and J lost 4, with 10 bases in between. Germline loops: CDR1 LGHNA, CDR2 YNFKEQ.

The genes are TRBV2 and TRBJ1-6; weak D call: TRBD1 (5 bases). In germline, CDR1 is SNHLY, CDR2 FYNNEI. This CDR3 comprises 15 residues. Deletions cut 6 bases from V and 7 bases from J, with 16 bases between. CDR3 DNA sequence: TGTGCCAGCAGGTCTCGGGACGGAATAAATTCACCCCTCCACTTT. Its protein product is CASRSRDGINSPLHF.

The chain recombines TRBV2 with TRBJ1-2; 8 positions agree with TRBD1. The junction had 7 bases not matched to a gene; V was cut back by 2 bases and J by 8 bases. This CDR3 is built from 14 residues. From germline, CDR1 is SNHLY and CDR2 FYNNEI. CDR3: CASSELTGERGYTF. The CDR3 DNA reads TGTGCCAGCAGTGAACTGACAGGGGAACGGGGCTACACCTTC. The complete variable domain, with remaining parts taken from reference TRBV2 and TRBJ1-2, reads EPEVTQTPSHQVTQMGQEVILRCVPISNHLYFYWYRQILGQKVEFLVSFYNNEISEKSEIFDDQFSVERPDGSNFTLKIRSTKLEDSAMYFCASSELTGERGYTFGSGTRLTVV.

V gene TRBV7-9 combines with J gene TRBJ2-7; tentative D call: TRBD1 (6 bases). The CDR3 spans 14 residues. Per the germline V gene, CDR1 is SEHNR and CDR2 is FQNEAQ (reference sequence). V lost 5 bases and J 2 bases, leaving 13 bases between the germline ends. For the CDR3, the DNA is TGTGCCAGCAGCCTACAGGGTTTTGCCTACGAGCAGTACTTC. It specifies CASSLQGFAYEQYF.

The chain links TRBV10-3 to TRBJ1-2, with D tentatively TRBD1 (5 bases). Germline V gives CDR1 ENHRY, CDR2 SYGVKD. V was cut by 2 bases and J by 1 base, with 5 bases left in between. The CDR3 is 13 amino acids. In nucleotides, the CDR3 is TGTGCCATCAGTGAGACAGGTAACTATGGCTACACCTTC. This codes for CAISETGNYGYTF.

The chain links TRBV19 to TRBJ2-1; D unresolved. Trimming removed 5 bases from V and 3 bases from J, with 11 bases in between. The CDR3 loop spans 14 amino acids. The V gene's germline CDR1 is LNHDA and CDR2 SQIVND (reference sequence). This CDR3 is CASSPRSSYNEQFF. The DNA for the CDR3 is TGTGCCAGTAGTCCAAGGTCTAGCTACAATGAGCAGTTCTTC.

J is TRBJ2-7 and V is TRBV2, with 7 bases identical to TRBD1. This CDR3 is built from 13 residues. CDR1 and CDR2 (germline): SNHLY, FYNNEI. The V and J ends lost 4 bases and 7 bases, in that order; junction bases with no gene match: 7. The CDR3 bases are TGTGCCAGCAGTGTCCGACAGGGCGGGGAGCAGTACTTC. It translates to CASSVRQGGEQYF.

This chain uses TRBV6-4 with TRBJ2-7; possibly TRBD1 for D (6 bases). This CDR3 has 17 amino acids. Deletions cut 2 bases from V and 0 bases from J, with 17 bases between. The germline gives CDR1 MRHNA, CDR2 SNTAGT. CDR3 sequence: CASSDRLMTGASYEQYF. CDR3 in DNA: TGTGCCAGCAGTGACAGACTTATGACAGGCGCCTCCTACGAGCAGTACTTC.

Here the CDR3 DNA reads TGTGCCAGCAGTTCCATCGGGGCTAGCGGGGGGGTGGAGACCCAGTACTTC. Translated: CASSSIGASGGVETQYF. The chain employs TRBV27 and TRBJ2-5, with 12 positions matching TRBD2. CDR1 is MNHEY and CDR2 is SMNVEV in the germline V gene (reference sequence). V lost 4 bases, J lost 5 bases, and 11 bases stayed unmatched. The CDR3 runs to 17 residues.